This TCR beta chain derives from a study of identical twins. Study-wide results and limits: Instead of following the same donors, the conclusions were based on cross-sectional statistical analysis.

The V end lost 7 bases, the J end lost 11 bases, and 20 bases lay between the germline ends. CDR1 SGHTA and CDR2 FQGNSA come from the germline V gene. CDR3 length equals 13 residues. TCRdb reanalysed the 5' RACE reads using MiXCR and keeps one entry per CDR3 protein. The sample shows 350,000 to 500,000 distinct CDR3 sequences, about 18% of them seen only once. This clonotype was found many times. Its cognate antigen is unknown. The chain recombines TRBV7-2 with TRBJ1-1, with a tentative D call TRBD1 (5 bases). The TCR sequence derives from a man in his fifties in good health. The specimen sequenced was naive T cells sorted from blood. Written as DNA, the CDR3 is TGTGCCAGCACCCTCTTGGCCGGGACCGGGGCTTTCTTT. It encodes CASTLLAGTGAFF.